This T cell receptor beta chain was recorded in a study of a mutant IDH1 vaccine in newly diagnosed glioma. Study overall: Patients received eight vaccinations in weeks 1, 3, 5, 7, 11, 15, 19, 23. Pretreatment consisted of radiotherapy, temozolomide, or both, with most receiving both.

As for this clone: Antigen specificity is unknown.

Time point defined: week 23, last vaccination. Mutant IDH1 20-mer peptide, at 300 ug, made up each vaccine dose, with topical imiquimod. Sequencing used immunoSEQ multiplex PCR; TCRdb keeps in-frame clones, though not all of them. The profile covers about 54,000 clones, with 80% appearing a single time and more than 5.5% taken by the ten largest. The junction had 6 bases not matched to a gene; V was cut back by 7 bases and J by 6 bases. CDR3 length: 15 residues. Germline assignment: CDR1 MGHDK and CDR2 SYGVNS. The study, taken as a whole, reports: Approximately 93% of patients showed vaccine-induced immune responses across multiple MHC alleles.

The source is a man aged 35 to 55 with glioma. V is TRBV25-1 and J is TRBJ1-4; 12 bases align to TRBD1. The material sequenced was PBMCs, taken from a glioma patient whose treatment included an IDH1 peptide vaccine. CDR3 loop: CASKTGTGGHEKLFF. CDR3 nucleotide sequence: TGTGCCAGCAAAACAGGGACAGGGGGCCATGAAAAACTGTTTTTT.